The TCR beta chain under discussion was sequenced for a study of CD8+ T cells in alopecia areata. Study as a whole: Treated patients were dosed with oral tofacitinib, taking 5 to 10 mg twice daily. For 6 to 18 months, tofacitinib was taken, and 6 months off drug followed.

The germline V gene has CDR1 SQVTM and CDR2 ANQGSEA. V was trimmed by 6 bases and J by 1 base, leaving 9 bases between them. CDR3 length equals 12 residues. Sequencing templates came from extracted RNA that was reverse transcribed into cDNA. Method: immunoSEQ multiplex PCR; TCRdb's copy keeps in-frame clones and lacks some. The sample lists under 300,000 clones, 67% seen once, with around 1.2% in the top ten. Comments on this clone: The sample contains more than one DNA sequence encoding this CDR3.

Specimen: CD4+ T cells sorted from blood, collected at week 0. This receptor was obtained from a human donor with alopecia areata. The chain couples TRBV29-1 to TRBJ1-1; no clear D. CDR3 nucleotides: TGCAGCGTAGTAAGGGCGAACACTGAAGCTTTCTTT. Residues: CSVVRANTEAFF.